Detailed here is one T cell receptor beta chain. The antigen is unknown. The record originates from a study of shared clonotypes between healthy human individuals. Study results and limitations: A few donors had about 5.1% of their naive CD4 clonotypes in common.

Some clones are missing from TCRdb's copy, which holds only in-frame ones; the method was immunoSEQ multiplex PCR. Here the sample spans hundreds of thousands of clones, about 74% being singletons. This sequence was found in a woman aged 25-40 years in good health. The sequenced material came from memory CD4+ T cells sorted from blood. This sample's subset: CD45RA-negative fraction.

The CDR3 sequence: CASSQPLKTSTDTQYF. The DNA of the CDR3 is TGCGCCAGCAGCCAGCCGTTAAAGACTAGCACAGATACGCAGTATTTT. This chain uses TRBV4-1 with TRBJ2-3; unclear D gene. The ends were cut back, 3 bases at V and 0 bases at J, with 13 bases in the middle. Germline CDR1 MGHRA, CDR2 YSYEKL. This CDR3 comprises 16 residues.